Listed here are 30 T cell receptor beta chains from one sample, sequenced in a study of low-dose radiotherapy and immunotherapy resistance in tumors. Time point of the sample: after trial treatment. The treatment denotes: LDRT plus nivolumab, ipilimumab, low-dose cyclophosphamide and aspirin (RACIN trial). Primers used for first-strand cDNA, a TRAV- and TRBV-specific set, covered both alpha and beta chains. The authors amplified TCRs for about 20 PCR cycles with a constant-region primer and a V-primer adapter. Using its own MiXCR run on the reads, TCRdb lists one record per CDR3 protein. The repertoire holds roughly 56,000 distinct CDR3 sequences, with roughly 23% as singletons. This specimen was PBMCs, taken after low-dose radiotherapy plus immunotherapy. These receptors came from a male donor with prostate cancer.

This clonotype has ten or more counts. The genes are TRBV6-5 and TRBJ1-1, with 8 bases that match TRBD1. V shed 6 bases and J 4 bases; nucleotides not matched to a gene: 7. The germline V gene has CDR1 MNHEY and CDR2 SVGAGI. The CDR3 has 14 amino acids. CDR3 bases: TGTGCCAGCAGAACATCACAGGGGGGCACTGAAGCTTTCTTT. Translation gives CASRTSQGGTEAFF.

This chain links TRBV4-2 with TRBJ2-5; 14 bases are shared with TRBD2. With 0 bases clipped from V and 9 bases from J, the junction kept 0 bases outside the gene matches. The length of the CDR3 is 14 residues. Germline values: CDR1 LGHNA, CDR2 YNFKEQ. CDR3 amino acids: CASSQETSGGAQYF. The CDR3 DNA sequence: TGTGCCAGCAGCCAAGAGACTAGCGGGGGGGCCCAGTACTTC.

This clonotype was seen at least ten times. J is TRBJ2-3 and V is TRBV12-3 or TRBV12-4; possibly TRBD1 for D (5 bases). The CDR3 is 16 amino acids. Deletions cut 1 base from V and 2 bases from J, with 13 bases between. Written as DNA, the CDR3 is TGTGCCAGCAGTTTAGGGACAAGCCTAAACACAGATACGCAGTATTTT. This encodes CASSLGTSLNTDTQYF.

Notes on this clonotype: Since a much larger clone is just one base distant, this may be a read error. The chain recombines TRBV30 with TRBJ2-4; D possibly corresponds to TRBD2 (5 bases). From germline, CDR1 is GTSNPN and CDR2 SVGIG (reference sequence). This CDR3 contains 12 residues. The CDR3 sequence is CAWIRDRNILYF. Here the CDR3 DNA reads TGTGCCTGGATTCGGGATAGAAACATTCTGTACTTC. Using reference TRBV30 and TRBJ2-4 for the parts outside the CDR3, the full variable domain is SQTIHQWPATLVQPVGSPLSLECTVEGTSNPNLYWYRQAAGRGLQLLFYSVGIGQISSEVPQNLSASRPQDRQFILSSKKLLLSDSGFYLCAWIRDRNILYFGAGTRLSVL.

This clonotype was picked up many times. J is TRBJ2-2 and V is TRBV20-1; maybe TRBD2 (5 bases). This CDR3 region has 18 residues. Germline CDR1 and CDR2: DFQATT and SNEGSKA (reference sequence). Trimming stripped 0 bases from V and 0 bases from J, with 17 bases between. The CDR3 DNA reads as TGCAGTGCTAGAGATCTTAAGGCGGGCAGGCCGAACACCGGGGAGCTGTTTTTT. This translates into CSARDLKAGRPNTGELFF.

This clonotype was counted many times. The chain employs TRBV20-1 and TRBJ2-3; TRBD2 matches at 9 bases. The ends lost 5 bases at V and 5 bases at J; junction bases unmatched: 11. The CDR3 has 15 amino acids. CDR1 and CDR2 from the germline V gene are DFQATT and SNEGSKA (reference sequence). The CDR3 sequence is CSALPPGLAKDTQYF. The CDR3 DNA is TGCAGTGCTCTCCCTCCGGGACTAGCTAAAGATACGCAGTATTTT.

The sample holds many counts of this clonotype. The chain couples TRBV24-1 to TRBJ1-1, with D unresolved. Germline V lookup: CDR1 KGHDR, CDR2 SFDVKD. CDR3 length: 13 residues. Trimming took 2 bases from V and 2 from J, leaving 5 bases between them. The CDR3 loop is CATSDWGNTEAFF. In nucleotides, the CDR3 is TGTGCCACCAGTGATTGGGGTAACACTGAAGCTTTCTTT.

The chain has TRBV11-1 and TRBJ2-7; TRBD2 matches 9 bases. This CDR3 region has 14 residues. After removal of 1 base from V and 2 bases from J, the junction contained 0 bases not matched to a gene. CDR1 is SGHAT and CDR2 is FQDESV in the germline V gene (reference sequence). The CDR3 is CASSLGGGAYEQYF. The CDR3 DNA sequence: TGTGCCAGCAGCTTAGGCGGGGGGGCCTACGAGCAGTACTTC.

This rearrangement joins TRBV6-1 to TRBJ2-1, with 10 bases lining up with TRBD2. V dropped 3 bases and J dropped 8; count of bases not matched to a gene: 7. Germline loops: CDR1 MNHNS, CDR2 SASEGT. The CDR3 is 15 residues long. CDR3 nucleotides: TGTGCCAGCAGTGAGATAGCGGGAGGATGGGATGAGCAGTTCTTC. It specifies CASSEIAGGWDEQFF.

This clonotype occurred many times. The CDR3 protein is CASSISLAGYEQYF. The CDR3 nucleotides are TGTGCCAGTAGTATTAGTCTAGCAGGCTACGAGCAGTACTTC. This chain connects TRBV19 to TRBJ2-7; D perhaps matches TRBD2 (5 bases). The length of the CDR3 is 14 residues. In germline, CDR1 is LNHDA, CDR2 SQIVND (reference sequence). Trimming pared 3 bases from V and 3 bases from J, leaving 12 bases between.

The CDR3 bases are TGTGCCAGCAGCCAAGAGACTAGCGGGGGCTGGGAGACCCAGTACTTC. It encodes CASSQETSGGWETQYF. The J gene is TRBJ2-5, the V gene TRBV4-2, with 12 bases aligning to TRBD2. Losses at the gene ends were 0 bases for V and 5 bases for J; bases not matched to a gene: 4. CDR3 length: 16 residues. Germline values: CDR1 LGHNA, CDR2 YNFKEQ.

Many counts were recorded for this clonotype. The chain's CDR3 is CASSRYYNEQFF. The DNA of the CDR3 is TGTGCCAGCAGCCGTTACTACAATGAGCAGTTCTTC. V is TRBV3-1 and J is TRBJ2-1; D uncertain. Germline values: CDR1 LGHDT, CDR2 YNNKEL (reference sequence). The V end was cut by 4 bases, the J end by 3 bases, with 4 bases between. The CDR3 length is 12 residues.

This clonotype was found many times. CDR3 nucleotide sequence: TGTGCCAGCAGCGGAGATCCTGTTAACTATGGCTACACCTTC. Translating gives CASSGDPVNYGYTF. The chain has TRBV9 and TRBJ1-2; D call uncertain. Trimming removed 3 bases at V and 1 base at J, with 10 bases between. The CDR3 length is 14 residues. Looked up from germline, CDR1 is SGDLS and CDR2 is YYNGEE.

This clonotype was observed at least ten times. The chain combines TRBV4-1 with TRBJ2-1; D is possibly TRBD1 (5 bases). The germline V and J ends were trimmed by 7 bases and 6 bases, with 16 bases remaining between them. Germline V gene data show CDR1 as MGHRA and CDR2 as YSYEKL. The CDR3 totals 14 residues. In DNA form, the CDR3 reads TGCGCCAGCACCACCGTGGGGCTGTTCAATGAGCAGTTCTTC. Protein product: CASTTVGLFNEQFF.

To note about this clonotype: Germline and junction disagree at one end, which may indicate a read error. V usage is TRBV28 and J usage is TRBJ1-2; D is undetermined. Germline CDR1 is MDHEN and CDR2 is SYDVKM. This CDR3 spans 9 amino acids. This CDR3 reads CASSPPVLF. The CDR3 DNA reads TGTGCCAGCAGCCCACCCGTCCTCTTC.

V gene TRBV29-1 combines with J gene TRBJ2-7; 14 bases map to TRBD2. After removal of 5 bases from V and 3 bases from J, the junction contained 3 bases not matched to a gene. Germline lookup yields CDR1 SQVTM and CDR2 ANQGSEA. The CDR3 spans 14 residues. The CDR3 DNA sequence: TGCAGCGTTTCCGGGACTAGCGGGAGCTACGAGCAGTACTTC. Protein sequence: CSVSGTSGSYEQYF.

This clonotype has a count of ten or more. The J gene is TRBJ2-3, the V gene TRBV6-2 or TRBV6-3, with D possibly being TRBD1 (6 bases). The CDR3 covers 15 residues. Trimming left V 6 bases short and J 5 bases short, with 18 bases between. Germline-derived CDR1 and CDR2 are MNHEY and SVGEGT. As DNA, the CDR3 is TGTGCCAGCAGCTATAGTTTGGGGGCCGGAGATACGCAGTATTTT. Encoded protein: CASSYSLGAGDTQYF.

J is TRBJ2-1 and V is TRBV20-1, with 7 bases fitting TRBD2. After removal of 6 bases from V and 2 bases from J, the junction contained 4 bases not matched to a gene. CDR1 DFQATT and CDR2 SNEGSKA come from the germline V gene (reference sequence). The CDR3 has 13 amino acids. This CDR3 reads CSALAVTYNEQFF. CDR3 DNA sequence: TGCAGTGCCCTAGCGGTAACCTACAATGAGCAGTTCTTC.

The chain has TRBV7-2 and TRBJ1-1, with 8 positions matching TRBD1. This CDR3 is built from 15 residues. From germline, CDR1 is SGHTA and CDR2 FQGNSA. V was clipped by 2 bases and J by 5 bases; unmatched bases: 7. CDR3 DNA: TGTGCCAGCAGCTTATACCGGGGGACAGGAACTGAAGCTTTCTTT. Protein product: CASSLYRGTGTEAFF.

At least ten counts were recorded for this clonotype. The chain employs TRBV27 and TRBJ1-5; possible D gene TRBD1, 6 bases. Germline V gene sequence: CDR1 MNHEY, CDR2 SMNVEV (reference sequence). V lost 6 bases and J lost 3, with 12 bases in between. The CDR3 is made up of 14 amino acids. CDR3 loop: CASSHGQINQPQHF. The CDR3 DNA reads as TGTGCCAGCAGCCATGGACAGATCAATCAGCCCCAGCATTTT.

The chain employs TRBV18 and TRBJ1-5, with 10 bases that match TRBD1. The CDR3 is made up of 15 amino acids. With V trimmed by 3 bases and J by 6 bases, 5 bases remained unmatched. Per germline, CDR1 KGHSH and CDR2 LQKENI. CDR3 DNA sequence: TGTGCCAGCTCACCGGGGACAGGGGAGAGTCAGCCCCAGCATTTT. The encoded protein is CASSPGTGESQPQHF.

CDR3 protein: CASSGTGDNQPQHF. The CDR3 bases are TGTGCCAGCAGCGGGACAGGAGACAATCAGCCCCAGCATTTT. This chain connects TRBV5-5 to TRBJ1-5, with 8 bases lining up with TRBD1. The V and J ends lost 4 bases and 3 bases, in that order; junction bases with no gene match: 3. Germline V gene lookup returns CDR1 SGHKS and CDR2 YYEKEE (reference sequence). This CDR3 comprises 14 residues.

This sequence joins TRBV19 and TRBJ2-5; 8 positions agree with TRBD1. The CDR3 is made up of 14 amino acids. The V segment lost 6 bases and the J segment 2 bases; nucleotides outside the gene matches: 5. Looked up from germline, CDR1 is LNHDA and CDR2 is SQIVND (reference sequence). The CDR3 DNA sequence: TGTGCCAGTAGGCGACAGGGGTCACAAGAGACCCAGTACTTC. Protein: CASRRQGSQETQYF.

V and J are TRBV11-3 and TRBJ2-3; perhaps TRBD2 as D (5 bases). The CDR3 is 16 residues long. Germline assignment: CDR1 SGHNT and CDR2 YENEEA. The V and J ends lost 1 base and 0 bases respectively, with 11 bases between them. CDR3 nucleotide sequence: TGTGCCAGCAGCTTAGGGCTAGCATCAAGCACAGATACGCAGTATTTT. The encoded protein is CASSLGLASSTDTQYF.

This clonotype showed up many times. The chain links TRBV15 to TRBJ1-4; D gene unclear. The CDR3 is 11 residues long. In germline, CDR1 is LNHNV, CDR2 YYDKDF (reference sequence). The germline V and J ends were trimmed by 4 bases and 8 bases, with 5 bases remaining between them. CDR3 in amino acids: CATSKREKLFF. The CDR3 nucleotides are TGTGCCACCAGCAAAAGAGAAAAACTGTTTTTT.

The V and J genes are TRBV30 and TRBJ1-3; 7 nucleotides agree with TRBD1. CDR1 and CDR2 from the germline V gene are GTSNPN and SVGIG (reference sequence). The CDR3 extends over 19 amino acids. V shed 0 bases and J 3 bases; nucleotides not matched to a gene: 17. CDR3 nucleotides: TGTGCCTGGAGTGTACTCGGGGACAGCTGGGCCCGGGGTGGAAACACCATATATTTT. This gives the protein CAWSVLGDSWARGGNTIYF.

The chain has TRBV12-3 or TRBV12-4 and TRBJ2-7; 7 bases are shared with TRBD2. CDR3 length: 15 residues. The ends lost 11 bases at V and 0 bases at J; junction bases unmatched: 13. The CDR3 DNA sequence: TGTGCCCTAAACAACTGGGGGGGGTCCTCCTACGAGCAGTACTTC. It is translated as CALNNWGGSSYEQYF.

This clonotype was seen at least ten times. This sequence joins TRBV25-1 and TRBJ1-6; D might be TRBD1 (5 bases). The CDR3 runs 12 residues. The ends were cut back, 4 bases at V and 9 bases at J, with 7 bases in the middle. Germline CDR1 and CDR2: MGHDK and SYGVNS. The CDR3 protein is CASSAGGSPLHF. The CDR3 DNA is TGTGCCAGCAGTGCGGGGGGTTCACCCCTCCACTTT.

In this sample, this clonotype turned up many times. The chain uses TRBV20-1 and TRBJ2-2, with 7 positions matching TRBD2. The CDR3 totals 15 residues. Germline CDR1 DFQATT, CDR2 SNEGSKA (reference sequence). Trimming at V came to 6 bases and at J to 1 base, leaving 8 bases not matched to a gene. CDR3 bases: TGCAGTGCCCCTATAGCGGGCCGGAACACCGGGGAGCTGTTTTTT. Translated, it gives CSAPIAGRNTGELFF.

This clonotype appeared many times. The chain has TRBV5-1 and TRBJ2-7; D may match TRBD1 or TRBD2 (5 bases each). V was pared by 4 bases and J by 3 bases, with 8 bases between. Germline CDR1 SGHRS, CDR2 YFSETQ. This CDR3 spans 12 amino acids. The chain's CDR3 is CASSRDRYEQYF. As DNA, the CDR3 is TGCGCCAGCAGCCGGGACCGCTACGAGCAGTACTTC.